These 23 T cell receptor beta chains originate from one sample sequenced in a study of blood T cells in healthy people across ages. A J-beta primer mix and a sample-barcoded 5' primer were used in a second PCR of about 7 to 12 cycles. TCRdb re-derived calls from the 5' RACE reads in MiXCR, one entry per CDR3 protein. The repertoire includes 980,000 or so distinct CDR3 sequences, around 48% of them detected once, and roughly 12% sits in the top ten. Sequenced: blood. These receptors were taken from a man aged 25-45 years in good health.

The chain recombines TRBV11-2 with TRBJ2-7; maybe TRBD2 (5 bases). Germline CDR1 SGHAT, CDR2 FQNNGV. Trimming stripped 5 bases from V and 4 bases from J, with 21 bases between. The CDR3 covers 16 residues. This CDR3 is CASSLGGPPFSYEQYF. The CDR3 bases are TGTGCCAGCAGCCTAGGAGGACCTCCTTTCTCGTACGAGCAGTACTTC.

The J gene is TRBJ2-3, the V gene TRBV6-1; 9 bases map to TRBD2. Germline-derived CDR1 and CDR2 are MNHNS and SASEGT. The CDR3 totals 16 residues. V shed 2 bases, J shed 8 bases, and the junction held 11 bases outside the gene matches. The CDR3 coding sequence is TGTGCCAGCAGTGAAACCCCAGCGGGGGGCCTCACTACGCAGTATTTT. Its translation: CASSETPAGGLTTQYF.

V is TRBV14 and J is TRBJ1-1, with a possible D match to TRBD1 (5 bases). This CDR3 has 16 residues. CDR1 and CDR2 from the germline V gene are SGHDN and FVKESK. V was trimmed by 7 bases and J by 2 bases, leaving 20 bases between them. The DNA for the CDR3 is TGTGCCAGCAATGGGGTTCGGGACGGCGGAAACACTGAAGCTTTCTTT. Translated: CASNGVRDGGNTEAFF.

This clonotype has just a few counts. The J gene is TRBJ2-1, the V gene TRBV27, with a tentative D call TRBD2 (7 bases). Deletions cut 2 bases from V and 5 bases from J, with 10 bases between. The CDR3 sequence is 14 residues long. Germline V gene lookup returns CDR1 MNHEY and CDR2 SMNVEV (reference sequence). This chain's CDR3 is CASSLAGANNEQFF. CDR3 DNA sequence: TGTGCCAGCAGTTTAGCGGGGGCGAACAATGAGCAGTTCTTC.

This clonotype was counted a few times. V gene TRBV11-1 combines with J gene TRBJ2-5, with 9 bases identical to TRBD1. This CDR3 spans 14 amino acids. The germline V gene has CDR1 SGHAT and CDR2 FQDESV (reference sequence). The J segment lost 4 bases and the V segment lost 5 bases, leaving 5 bases of the junction unmatched. In DNA form, the CDR3 reads TGTGCCAGCAGCATGGACAGGGGTGGAGAGACCCAGTACTTC. As protein: CASSMDRGGETQYF.

This clonotype was observed a few times. The chain carries TRBV4-3 and TRBJ2-3; D possibly corresponds to TRBD1 (6 bases). This CDR3 is built from 15 residues. CDR1 is LGHNA, CDR2 YSLEER, per germline. V shed 5 bases and J shed 4 bases, with 16 bases lying between them. The CDR3 sequence: CASSVNPGVADTQYF. The CDR3, as DNA: TGCGCCAGCAGCGTTAACCCAGGGGTGGCAGATACGCAGTATTTT.

V gene TRBV2 combines with J gene TRBJ2-1, with D maybe TRBD1 (6 bases). The germline V and J ends were trimmed by 3 bases and 5 bases, with 11 bases remaining between them. The CDR3 is 14 residues long. Germline CDR1 reads SNHLY; CDR2 reads FYNNEI. The DNA for the CDR3 is TGTGCCAGCAGTGATCTGGACAGCAACAATGAGCAGTTCTTC. Translation: CASSDLDSNNEQFF.

This rearrangement joins TRBV5-4 to TRBJ1-2; no clear D. Trimming removed 1 base from V and 4 bases from J, with 14 bases in between. Germline values: CDR1 SGHNT, CDR2 YYREEE (reference sequence). CDR3 length: 15 residues. CDR3 nucleotides: TGTGCCAGCAGCTTGACTGGACGGACTATCTATGGCTACACCTTC. Translated, it gives CASSLTGRTIYGYTF.

This clonotype came up a few times. The rearrangement links TRBV7-2 to TRBJ2-1; the match to TRBD1 covers 7 bases. The germline V gene has CDR1 SGHTA and CDR2 FQGNSA. Trimming cost V 7 bases and J 3 bases; bases outside gene matches: 3. The CDR3 totals 13 residues. For the CDR3, the DNA is TGTGCCAGCACCCCAGGGGGCTACAATGAGCAGTTCTTC. As protein: CASTPGGYNEQFF.

The V and J genes are TRBV20-1 and TRBJ2-5, with D perhaps matching TRBD2 (7 bases). CDR1 is DFQATT, CDR2 SNEGSKA, per germline (reference sequence). The CDR3 extends over 14 amino acids. The V end lost 3 bases, the J end lost 5 bases, and 16 bases lay between the germline ends. The CDR3 spells CSARPRGLIETQYF. CDR3 bases: TGCAGTGCTAGGCCCAGGGGACTAATCGAGACCCAGTACTTC.

The chain couples TRBV29-1 to TRBJ2-7; D gene ambiguous. Germline V gives CDR1 SQVTM, CDR2 ANQGSEA. The germline V and J ends were trimmed by 7 bases and 7 bases, with 20 bases remaining between them. The CDR3 contains 13 residues. CDR3: CSAAEVVNNEQYF. The CDR3 coding sequence is TGCAGCGCGGCCGAGGTCGTTAACAATGAGCAGTACTTC.

The chain links TRBV20-1 to TRBJ2-7; TRBD2 agrees at 8 bases. The ends lost 5 bases at V and 0 bases at J; junction bases unmatched: 12. There are 16 residues in the CDR3. Per germline, CDR1 DFQATT and CDR2 SNEGSKA (reference sequence). The CDR3 coding sequence is TGCAGTGCTGGGCCTTGGCGGGGGGCCACCTCCTACGAGCAGTACTTC. Its translation is CSAGPWRGATSYEQYF.

The J gene is TRBJ1-2, the V gene TRBV5-1; 8 bases are shared with TRBD1. CDR1 and CDR2 from the germline V gene are SGHRS and YFSETQ. With V trimmed by 0 bases and J by 5 bases, 6 bases remained unmatched. The CDR3 contains 15 residues. This CDR3 reads CASSLEQGGPYGYTF. The DNA for the CDR3 is TGCGCCAGCAGCTTGGAACAGGGGGGACCATATGGCTACACCTTC. Full variable domain (outside the CDR3, taken from reference TRBV5-1 and TRBJ1-2): KAGVTQTPRYLIKTRGQQVTLSCSPISGHRSVSWYQQTPGQGLQFLFEYFSETQRNKGNFPGRFSGRQFSNSRSEMNVSTLELGDSALYLCASSLEQGGPYGYTFGSGTRLTVV.

The chain has TRBV4-2 and TRBJ2-1, with 9 nucleotides matching TRBD2. Germline trimming cut 0 bases from V and 9 bases from J; bases unmatched to any gene: 15. This CDR3 has 18 residues. Germline CDR1 and CDR2: LGHNA and YNFKEQ. The CDR3 DNA reads TGTGCCAGCAGCCAAGAGGGTCCTAGGGTAGCGGGGGACCTTGAGCAGTTCTTC. This encodes CASSQEGPRVAGDLEQFF.

The chain recombines TRBV5-4 with TRBJ2-2; no definite D call. The CDR3 consists of 16 residues. Trimming removed 4 bases from V and 0 bases from J, with 13 bases in between. Germline V gives CDR1 SGHNT, CDR2 YYREEE (reference sequence). This chain's CDR3 is CASSQYKGPNTGELFF. Written as DNA, the CDR3 is TGTGCCAGCAGCCAGTATAAAGGACCGAACACCGGGGAGCTGTTTTTT.

V gene TRBV5-6 combines with J gene TRBJ1-5; 9 bases are a match to TRBD1. This CDR3 contains 15 residues. The germline gives CDR1 SGHDT, CDR2 YYEEEE. Trimming at V came to 7 bases and at J to 3 bases, leaving 8 bases not matched to a gene. The CDR3: CASHYGTGNNQPQHF. The CDR3 coding sequence is TGTGCCAGCCATTACGGGACAGGGAACAATCAGCCCCAGCATTTT. The variable domain in full, with the rest retrieved from reference TRBV5-6 and TRBJ1-5, is DAGVTQSPTHLIKTRGQQVTLRCSPKSGHDTVSWYQQALGQGPQFIFQYYEEEERQRGNFPDRFSGHQFPNYSSELNVNALLLGDSALYLCASHYGTGNNQPQHFGDGTRLSIL.

This clonotype was counted ten times or more. This chain links TRBV2 with TRBJ2-7; D is unclear. CDR3 size: 11 residues. V was clipped by 2 bases and J by 3 bases, with 2 bases between them. Germline CDR1 reads SNHLY; CDR2 reads FYNNEI. The CDR3 loop reads CASSEIYEQYF. The CDR3 nucleotides read TGTGCCAGCAGTGAAATCTACGAGCAGTACTTC.

V gene TRBV5-1 combines with J gene TRBJ2-1; D is unresolved. The germline V and J ends were trimmed by 3 bases and 8 bases, with 21 bases remaining between them. The CDR3 totals 16 residues. Germline lookup yields CDR1 SGHRS and CDR2 YFSETQ. The CDR3 is CASSSGSTWNFDEQFF. The DNA for the CDR3 is TGCGCCAGCAGCTCGGGCTCCACTTGGAATTTCGATGAGCAGTTCTTC.

The chain combines TRBV5-5 with TRBJ1-4, with D perhaps matching TRBD1 (5 bases). Looked up from germline, CDR1 is SGHKS and CDR2 is YYEKEE (reference sequence). Trimming shortened V by 4 bases and J by 4 bases, and 17 bases separated the two germline ends. The CDR3 has 16 residues. The DNA for the CDR3 is TGTGCCAGCAGCGATGACGGGGGGGGGAATAATGAAAAACTGTTTTTT. Its translation: CASSDDGGGNNEKLFF.

Remarks on this clonotype: A much larger clonotype is one base distant, so this may be a read error. The chain couples TRBV6-5 to TRBJ1-5; no clear D gene. Trimming cost V 4 bases and J 7 bases, with 14 bases left between them. The CDR3 is 14 amino acids. Germline CDR1 is MNHEY and CDR2 is SVGAGI. CDR3 coding DNA: TGTGCCAGCAGTTTGACCCCGATTCCGCAGCCCCAGCATTTT. Translation: CASSLTPIPQPQHF.

The chain joins TRBV6-5 to TRBJ2-7, with 7 bases fitting TRBD1. CDR1 MNHEY and CDR2 SVGAGI come from the germline V gene. CDR3 length: 15 residues. The V gene end was trimmed by 0 bases and the J gene end by 6 bases; junction bases not matched to a gene: 8. This CDR3 reads CASSYSETGLREQYF. For the CDR3, the DNA is TGTGCCAGCAGTTACTCGGAGACAGGGTTACGCGAGCAGTACTTC.

The chain couples TRBV29-1 to TRBJ1-2; possible D gene TRBD1, 5 bases. The CDR3 has 13 amino acids. Per germline, CDR1 SQVTM and CDR2 ANQGSEA. The V and J ends lost 4 bases and 5 bases respectively, with 14 bases between them. CDR3 in DNA: TGCAGCGTTGCAAACAGGCTAACTTATGGCTACACCTTC. Translating gives CSVANRLTYGYTF.

The chain has TRBV9 and TRBJ2-1; perhaps TRBD2 as D (5 bases). The CDR3 is made up of 16 amino acids. V was shortened by 0 bases and J by 4 bases, with 14 bases between the two germline ends. Germline CDR1 SGDLS, CDR2 YYNGEE. As DNA, the CDR3 is TGTGCCAGCAGCGTAGGTCGAGGGAACCGGTACAATGAGCAGTTCTTC. Amino acid sequence: CASSVGRGNRYNEQFF.